The T cell receptor (beta chain) described here comes from a study of shared clonotypes between healthy human individuals (dated by TCRdb to 2020 to 2022). A note on the overall study: The cohort comprised two women and three men aged 18 to 49 years. For each donor, CD4 naive and CD4 memory were each given three plates, CD8 naive was given two plates, and CD8 memory was given one plate. Blood TCR repertoires of roughly 5 healthy adults were deeply sequenced to estimate repertoire size and the extent of clonotype sharing between individuals. Different laboratories and diverse techniques were used to prepare libraries and sequence TCR repertoires, to increase sequencing depth and limit assay-specific biases. Each donor's leukapheresis produced roughly between about 0.8 and 10 billion PBMCs. Overall results and qualifications from the work: Approximately 5% of naive CD4, 3.5% of naive CD8, about 2.1% of memory CD4, and about 0.4% of memory CD8 clonotypes were shared across several donors. The small number of donors limited the genetic and exposure-history diversity represented. Higher generation probabilities were observed for clonotypes shared by all four sorted-subset donors than for non-shared clonotypes. Sampling was limited to blood, and TCR repertoires in tissue likely differ from TCR repertoires in blood. Pairwise subsampling indicated that sequencing depth was expected to affect the degree of clonotype sharing among donors. Even with the large sequencing depth, rarefaction of the sorted-subset datasets indicated that sequencing was incomplete. Naive subsets generally had larger estimated clonotype richness than memory subsets did.

Using the deep immunoSEQ assay, TCR CDR3 regions were amplified from genomic DNA by multiplex PCR. Extracted genomic DNA from each cell subset was distributed evenly across all wells of several immunoSEQ 96-well plates, and each plate was treated as a replicate. For sorted subsets, roughly 0.2 ug genomic DNA, equal to tens of thousands of T cell genomes, was loaded into each replicate PCR. Purified libraries were quantified with a Qubit 3.0 fluorometer, sized on a Bioanalyzer 2100, and re-quantified with the KAPA Library Quantification kit. A separate single-read 150-cycle Illumina NextSeq 550 flow cell was used to sequence each immunoSEQ 96-well plate. Processing in the source paper ran as follows. Because the immunoSEQ output held only junctional sequences and lacked quality scores, the filtering could not match the filtering applied to full-length reads. Sequences were annotated with PyIR, a Python wrapper for IgBLAST v1.9, and V/J genes and CDR3 were assigned using IMGT germline references. Reads were removed for weak V/J assignments (E-value above 1e-6), missing CDR3, stop codons, out-of-frame junctions, or ambiguous translated residues. V3J clonotypes were defined by identical inferred V gene, J gene, and CDR3 amino acid sequence. The percentage overlap between two repertoires was calculated by dividing the number of shared unique clonotypes by the size of the smaller repertoire. Richness of each repertoire was evaluated using RTK rarefaction, the Chao1 estimator, and Recon v2.1 estimates of unobserved clonotypes. OLGA was used to compute generation probabilities for all TCRbeta clonotypes that the gDNA method yielded from a handful of donors. The clones in this table, taken by TCRdb from immuneACCESS, are in-frame only. Not every clone is retained; where verified, under half of the shortfall comes from an unresolved V gene, and the cause of the rest is unknown. V and J calls and clone size are copied from that table; D and trimming were computed from the DNA. The sample yields 2,500,000 or so clones; more than 85% were counted once. 0.36% of the sample is held by the ten biggest clonotypes.

Comments on this clone: Its specific antigen is unknown. Base quality data are lacking; no much larger clone is found one base away. Other DNA sequences in the same sample also yield this CDR3.

Healthy HIV-negative adults with no recently reported acute infections or vaccinations were included as donors. All donors were Caucasian adults living in Nashville, Tennessee, USA. CD4+ T cells were enriched through magnetic negative selection, after which naive cells were positively selected on CD45RA and the remaining negative fraction served as the memory subset. Blood was collected by leukapheresis, and PBMCs were isolated by Ficoll-Histopaque density gradient centrifugation and then cryopreserved in liquid nitrogen vapor phase. Purity and quantity of every magnetically sorted T cell population were checked by analytical flow cytometry. Genomic DNA was isolated from every sorted fraction and measured by UV absorbance on a Nanodrop 2000c. The sequencing input was naive CD4+ T cells from PBMCs. The sample's cell subset or site label, decoded: CD45RA+ positively selected. This receptor was obtained from a man younger than 30 in good health. Some clones in this sample may be carry-over from other donors' samples.

The CDR3 region reads CASSLAGGFYEQYF. The sequenced DNA is TGCGCCAGCAGCTTGGCCGGGGGATTCTACGAGCAGTACTTC. Recombination connected TRBV5-1 to TRBJ2-7; perhaps TRBD2 is the D gene, with 6 bases matching. The CDR3, cysteine through phenylalanine, is 14 amino acids long. The read is trimmed to its CDR3 DNA, 42 bases read in frame from base 1. Cut back by 0 bases and 3 bases, the V and J ends lie 10 bases apart. CDR1 and CDR2 were assigned from the germline V gene as SGHRS and YFSETQ.